The 10 T cell receptor beta chains presented below share a single source sample, sequenced in a study of T cells in Graves' hyperthyroidism and ophthalmopathy. There were TCR beta CDR3 regions amplified from RNA transcripts. The HTBI primer set was used in a first-round RT-PCR of the TCR CDR3. MiXCR, run by TCRdb on the multiplex PCR reads, gives a single entry per CDR3 protein. The table has 300,000 to 450,000 distinct CDR3 sequences, around 20% seen once. The sequenced material came from blood. The receptors stem from a man younger than 30 with Graves' ophthalmopathy.

V and J are TRBV7-9 and TRBJ2-7, with D perhaps TRBD2 (5 bases). The germline V gene has CDR1 SEHNR and CDR2 FQNEAQ (reference sequence). CDR3 length: 11 residues. V was cut by 5 bases and J by 7 bases, with 9 bases left in between. Here the CDR3 reads CASSDPGEQYF. The CDR3, as DNA: TGTGCCAGCAGCGACCCGGGGGAGCAGTACTTC.

This clonotype was recorded at least ten times. The CDR3 reads CASSVQGVPFSGNTIYF. CDR3 nucleotides: TGTGCCAGCAGTGTCCAGGGGGTGCCGTTCTCTGGAAACACCATATATTTT. V and J are TRBV2 and TRBJ1-3; 7 positions agree with TRBD1. Losses at the gene ends were 4 bases for V and 0 bases for J; bases not matched to a gene: 9. Germline V gives CDR1 SNHLY, CDR2 FYNNEI. CDR3 size: 17 residues.

The CDR3 region is CASSSPPLGDQFF. CDR3 sequence (DNA): TGTGCCAGCAGTTCCCCTCCCCTTGGGGATCAGTTCTTC. The J gene is TRBJ2-1, the V gene TRBV12-3 or TRBV12-4; D is unresolved. V was clipped by 4 bases and J by 13 bases, with 17 bases between them. This CDR3 comprises 13 residues.

The sample holds many counts of this clonotype. The rearrangement links TRBV5-1 to TRBJ1-1; D unresolved. The V gene's germline CDR1 is SGHRS and CDR2 YFSETQ. The CDR3 is 14 residues long. V lost 0 bases, J lost 1 base, and 7 bases lay in between. The DNA of the CDR3 is TGCGCCAGCAGCTTGGGGCCCTCGAACACTGAAGCTTTCTTT. It translates to CASSLGPSNTEAFF.

This clonotype showed up many times. The CDR3 loop reads CASSVGRNGEKLFF. In DNA form, the CDR3 reads TGTGCCAGCAGCGTAGGCAGAAACGGTGAAAAACTGTTTTTT. The genes are TRBV9 and TRBJ1-4; no reliable D call. This CDR3 region has 14 residues. From germline, CDR1 is SGDLS and CDR2 YYNGEE. Trimming cost V 0 bases and J 7 bases, with 10 bases left between them.

This clonotype was counted many times. The chain employs TRBV13 and TRBJ1-1; D is ambiguous. There are 12 residues in the CDR3. V lost 4 bases to trimming and J lost 6 bases, with 9 bases between them. Per the germline V gene, CDR1 is PRHDT and CDR2 is FYEKMQ (reference sequence). The CDR3 is CASSYRRAEAFF. The CDR3 DNA reads TGTGCCAGCAGCTATCGACGGGCTGAAGCTTTCTTT.

This clonotype was picked up a small number of times. The genes are TRBV6-2 or TRBV6-3 and TRBJ1-4; D not certain. Trimming pared 2 bases from V and 0 bases from J, leaving 10 bases between. Germline lookup yields CDR1 MNHEY and CDR2 SVGEGT. CDR3 size: 16 residues. The CDR3 sequence is CASSYVPATTNEKLFF. The CDR3 DNA reads TGTGCCAGCAGTTACGTGCCGGCCACAACTAATGAAAAACTGTTTTTT.

In its sample, this clonotype was seen a few times. The gene calls are TRBV6-9 and TRBJ2-7, with D possibly TRBD1 on 5 matching bases. Between the trimmed V and J ends, which lost 3 bases and 3 bases, there was a span of 15 bases. This CDR3 spans 15 amino acids. CDR1 is MNHGY and CDR2 is SVAAGI in the germline V gene. CDR3 residues: CASSYPTDTGYEQYF. CDR3 DNA: TGTGCCAGCAGTTACCCGACGGACACGGGCTACGAGCAGTACTTC.

This clonotype has only a few counts. The chain combines TRBV6-1 with TRBJ1-1; tentative D call: TRBD1 (6 bases). V gave up 7 bases and J gave up 0 bases, with 18 bases separating them. The length of the CDR3 is 16 residues. The germline V gene encodes CDR1 MNHNS and CDR2 SASEGT. The CDR3 sequence is CASTGTMGLMNTEAFF. The CDR3 bases are TGTGCCAGCACTGGGACAATGGGCCTCATGAACACTGAAGCTTTCTTT.

The rearrangement uses TRBV4-2 and TRBJ2-3, with D perhaps assigned TRBD1 or TRBD2 (5 bases each). Germline values: CDR1 LGHNA, CDR2 YNFKEQ. V was trimmed by 1 base and J by 2 bases, leaving 13 bases between them. The CDR3 length is 16 residues. The CDR3 bases are TGTGCCAGCAGCCAAGTGGGTGGGGGTAACACAGATACGCAGTATTTT. This codes for CASSQVGGGNTDTQYF.